A selection of T cell receptor beta chains follows, all from one sample in a study of blood T cell repertoires in COVID-19. This table comes from immunoSEQ multiplex PCR, and its TCRdb copy is limited to in-frame clones, with some not included. In the table there are about 170,000 clones, roughly 79% of which are singletons. The sequencing input was peripheral blood. These receptors were collected from a woman older than 75 with acute or convalescent COVID-19. Each CDR3 is given with its conserved first and last residue. A D gene is named only where the DNA matches it firmly. Part of the rows lack a size; the others show once, few, many or a class for expanded clones.

J gene	V gene	D gene	clone size	CDR3 protein	CDR3 DNA
TRBJ2-1	TRBV19	.	.	CASSITRGSQEQFF	TGTGCCAGTAGTATAACTCGAGGGAGTCAAGAGCAGTTCTTC
TRBJ1-3	TRBV10-2	.	.	CASSEYREGSTIYF	TGCGCCAGCAGTGAATACCGGGAAGGGAGCACCATATATTTT
TRBJ2-5	TRBV28	.	.	CASSFRLGHSYQETQYF	TGTGCCAGCAGTTTTAGATTGGGACATTCGTACCAAGAGACCCAGTACTTC
TRBJ2-3	TRBV6-4	.	.	CASSDLPADTQYF	TGTGCCAGCAGTGACCTGCCCGCGGATACGCAGTATTTT
TRBJ2-2	TRBV12-3/TRBV12-4	.	.	CASSLRRELFF	TGTGCCAGCAGTTTGAGAAGGGAGCTGTTTTTT
TRBJ1-2	TRBV7-2	.	once	CASSLEQGSGFYGYTF	TGTGCCAGCAGCTTAGAGCAGGGTTCGGGTTTCTATGGCTACACCTTC
TRBJ2-7	TRBV7-6	TRBD1	.	CASSLATGSSYEQYF	TGTGCCAGCAGCTTGGCGACAGGGTCCTCCTACGAGCAGTACTTC
TRBJ2-2	TRBV3-1/TRBV3-2	.	few	CASRHQGRGELFF	TGTGCCAGCAGACACCAGGGTAGGGGGGAGCTGTTTTTT
TRBJ2-1	TRBV5-4	.	once	CASSLRPIHEQFF	TGTGCCAGCAGCCTCAGGCCGATACATGAGCAGTTCTTC
TRBJ1-5	TRBV3-1/TRBV3-2	.	.	CASSRAGDQPQHF	TGTGCCAGCAGCCGAGCAGGGGATCAGCCCCAGCATTTT
TRBJ1-5	TRBV7-9	TRBD1	.	CASSLGTGLNQPQHF	TGTGCCAGCAGCTTAGGGACAGGGCTCAATCAGCCCCAGCATTTT
TRBJ2-7	TRBV10-1	.	.	CASSTESYEQYF	TGCGCCAGCAGTACGGAGTCCTACGAGCAGTACTTC
TRBJ2-3	TRBV7-6	TRBD2	many	CASSHSSGTSTDTQYF	TGTGCCAGCAGCCATTCCAGCGGGACTAGCACAGATACGCAGTATTTT
TRBJ2-7	TRBV5-6	.	.	CASGSSYEQYF	TGTGCCAGCGGGAGCTCCTACGAGCAGTACTTC
TRBJ1-1	TRBV3-1/TRBV3-2	.	once	CASSQRGRTNLF	TGTGCCAGCAGCCAACGAGGACGGACAAATCTCTTT
TRBJ2-3	TRBV5-1	TRBD1	.	CASSPGTGAGTDTQYF	TGCGCCAGCAGCCCCGGGACAGGGGCTGGGACAGATACGCAGTATTTT